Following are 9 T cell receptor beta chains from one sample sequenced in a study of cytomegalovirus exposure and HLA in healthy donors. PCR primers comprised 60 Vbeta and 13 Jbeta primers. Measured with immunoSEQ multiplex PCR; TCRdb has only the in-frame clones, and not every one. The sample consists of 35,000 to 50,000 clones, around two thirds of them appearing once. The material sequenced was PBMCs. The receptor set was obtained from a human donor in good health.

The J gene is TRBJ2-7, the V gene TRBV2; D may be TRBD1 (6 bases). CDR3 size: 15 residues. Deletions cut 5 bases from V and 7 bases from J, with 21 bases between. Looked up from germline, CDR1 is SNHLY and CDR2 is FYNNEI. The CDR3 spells CASSIQGIGLSEQYF. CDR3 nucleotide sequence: TGTGCCAGCAGTATACAGGGAATTGGGCTGAGTGAGCAGTACTTC. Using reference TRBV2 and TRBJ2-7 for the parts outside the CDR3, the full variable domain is EPEVTQTPSHQVTQMGQEVILRCVPISNHLYFYWYRQILGQKVEFLVSFYNNEISEKSEIFDDQFSVERPDGSNFTLKIRSTKLEDSAMYFCASSIQGIGLSEQYFGPGTRLTVT.

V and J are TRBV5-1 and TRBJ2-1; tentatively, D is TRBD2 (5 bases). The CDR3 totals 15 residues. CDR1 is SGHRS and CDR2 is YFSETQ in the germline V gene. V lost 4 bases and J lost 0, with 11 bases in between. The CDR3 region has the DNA TGCGCCAGCAGCCGCACTAGTCTCTCCTACAATGAGCAGTTCTTC. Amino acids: CASSRTSLSYNEQFF.

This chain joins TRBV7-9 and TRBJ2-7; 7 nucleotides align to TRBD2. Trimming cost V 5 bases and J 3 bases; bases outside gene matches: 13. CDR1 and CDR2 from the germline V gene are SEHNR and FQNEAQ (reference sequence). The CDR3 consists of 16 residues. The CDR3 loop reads CASSPRNERGIYEQYF. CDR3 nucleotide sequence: TGTGCCAGCAGCCCGCGGAATGAGCGGGGAATCTACGAGCAGTACTTC.

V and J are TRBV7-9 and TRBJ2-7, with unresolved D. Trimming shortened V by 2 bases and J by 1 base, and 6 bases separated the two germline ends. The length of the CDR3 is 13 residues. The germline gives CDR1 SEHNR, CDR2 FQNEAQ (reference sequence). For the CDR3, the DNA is TGTGCCAGCAGCTTAATCACATCCTACGAGCAGTACTTC. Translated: CASSLITSYEQYF.

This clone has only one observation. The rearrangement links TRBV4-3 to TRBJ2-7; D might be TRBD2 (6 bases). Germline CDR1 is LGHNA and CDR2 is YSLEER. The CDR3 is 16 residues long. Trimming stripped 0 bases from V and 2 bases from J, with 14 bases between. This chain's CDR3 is CASSQDWVGGTYEQYF. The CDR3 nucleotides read TGCGCCAGCAGCCAAGACTGGGTGGGGGGAACCTACGAGCAGTACTTC.

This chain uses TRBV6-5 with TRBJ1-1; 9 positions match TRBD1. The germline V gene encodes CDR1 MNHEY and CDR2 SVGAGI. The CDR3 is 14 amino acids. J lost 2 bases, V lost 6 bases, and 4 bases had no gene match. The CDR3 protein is CASRVTGGNTEAFF. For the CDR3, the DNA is TGTGCCAGCAGGGTCACAGGGGGCAACACTGAAGCTTTCTTT.

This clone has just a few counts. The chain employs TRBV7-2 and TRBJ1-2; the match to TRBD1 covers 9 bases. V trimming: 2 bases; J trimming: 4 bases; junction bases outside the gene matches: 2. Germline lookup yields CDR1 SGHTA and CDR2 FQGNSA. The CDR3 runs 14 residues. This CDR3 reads CASSLWDRVYGYTF. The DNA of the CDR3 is TGTGCCAGCAGCTTATGGGACAGGGTCTATGGCTACACCTTC.

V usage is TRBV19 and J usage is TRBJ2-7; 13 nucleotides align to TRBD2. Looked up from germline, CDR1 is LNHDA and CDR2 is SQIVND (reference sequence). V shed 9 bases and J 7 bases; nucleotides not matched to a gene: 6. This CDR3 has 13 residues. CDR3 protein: CASGTSGVWEQYF. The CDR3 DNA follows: TGTGCCAGCGGGACTAGCGGGGTGTGGGAGCAGTACTTC.

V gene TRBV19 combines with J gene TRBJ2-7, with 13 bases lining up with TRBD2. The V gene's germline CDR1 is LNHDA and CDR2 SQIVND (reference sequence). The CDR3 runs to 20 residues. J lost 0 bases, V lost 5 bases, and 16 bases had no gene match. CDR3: CASSPRRLAGGPISSYEQYF. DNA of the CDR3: TGTGCCAGTAGTCCTCGCCGACTAGCGGGGGGCCCTATAAGCTCCTACGAGCAGTACTTC. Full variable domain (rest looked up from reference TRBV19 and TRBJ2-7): DGGITQSPKYLFRKEGQNVTLSCEQNLNHDAMYWYRQDPGQGLRLIYYSQIVNDFQKGDIAEGYSVSREKKESFPLTVTSAQKNPTAFYLCASSPRRLAGGPISSYEQYFGPGTRLTVT.